The next 29 T cell receptor beta chains were all read from a single sample in a study of T cell responses to AZD1222 COVID-19 vaccine. Measured with immunoSEQ multiplex PCR; TCRdb has only the in-frame clones, and not every one. The sample yields 95,000 to 110,000 clones, about 89% seen once. Specimen: peripheral blood, collected on day 0 of AZD1222 vaccination. All receptors derive from an adult in good health.

The V gene is TRBV29-1, the J gene TRBJ2-3, with D possibly being TRBD1 (6 bases). The germline gives CDR1 SQVTM, CDR2 ANQGSEA. There are 16 residues in the CDR3. Trimming took off 7 bases at V and 2 bases at J, with 22 bases between the two ends. CDR3 in DNA: TGCAGCGCGACCCTAAACAGGGTTTCCCTCACAGATACGCAGTATTTT. This gives the protein CSATLNRVSLTDTQYF.

The rearrangement joins TRBV7-9 to TRBJ1-1; the D gene is possibly TRBD1 (5 bases). Trimming shortened V by 3 bases and J by 0 bases, and 8 bases separated the two germline ends. CDR1 and CDR2 from the germline V gene are SEHNR and FQNEAQ (reference sequence). This CDR3 has 14 residues. CDR3 sequence reads: CASSLGRMNTEAFF. Written as DNA, the CDR3 is TGTGCCAGCAGCTTGGGACGAATGAACACTGAAGCTTTCTTT.

This clone was recorded once. This chain links TRBV29-1 with TRBJ1-2, with 8 bases fitting TRBD1. J was trimmed by 4 bases and V by 4 bases; bases with no gene match: 8. The CDR3 length is 14 residues. Germline-derived CDR1 and CDR2 are SQVTM and ANQGSEA. CDR3 residues: CSVVVTGTGYGYTF. The CDR3 DNA is TGCAGCGTTGTCGTGACAGGGACAGGCTATGGCTACACCTTC. The full variable domain, with the rest looked up from reference TRBV29-1 and TRBJ1-2, is SAVISQKPSRDICQRGTSLTIQCQVDSQVTMMFWYRQQPGQSLTLIATANQGSEATYESGFVIDKFPISRPNLTFSTLTVSNMSPEDSSIYLCSVVVTGTGYGYTFGSGTRLTVV.

The table lists this clone with a count of one. V and J are TRBV12-3 or TRBV12-4 and TRBJ2-1; a weak D match, TRBD1 (6 bases). The CDR3 covers 12 residues. Trimming left V 5 bases short and J 9 bases short, with 11 bases between. The CDR3 here is CASSPGDGEQFF. CDR3 coding DNA: TGTGCCAGCAGTCCAGGGGACGGTGAGCAGTTCTTC.

The chain recombines TRBV18 with TRBJ2-7; 7 nucleotides line up with TRBD2. The CDR3 loop spans 14 amino acids. The V and J ends lost 4 bases and 2 bases, in that order; junction bases with no gene match: 5. Per germline, CDR1 KGHSH and CDR2 LQKENI. CDR3 DNA: TGTGCCAGCTCACGGGGACTACTTACCTACGAGCAGTACTTC. It yields the protein CASSRGLLTYEQYF.

The chain has TRBV14 and TRBJ2-3; tentative D call: TRBD2 (6 bases). The CDR3 is made up of 17 amino acids. In germline, CDR1 is SGHDN, CDR2 FVKESK. Trimming left V 2 bases short and J 2 bases short, with 17 bases between. The CDR3 region is CASSQLGAAGNTDTQYF. CDR3 sequence (DNA): TGTGCCAGCAGCCAACTTGGGGCCGCGGGGAACACAGATACGCAGTATTTT.

This chain links TRBV10-3 with TRBJ1-1; tentatively, D is TRBD1 (6 bases). The CDR3 spans 16 residues. Germline CDR1 ENHRY, CDR2 SYGVKD. Trimming pared 0 bases from V and 5 bases from J, leaving 16 bases between. Here the CDR3 DNA reads TGTGCCATCAGTGAGTCTAGTCTAGGGGGGCGTACTGAAGCTTTCTTT. Translating it yields CAISESSLGGRTEAFF.

This chain joins TRBV5-1 and TRBJ1-4, with 7 bases lining up with TRBD1. The CDR3 length is 14 residues. Germline V gene sequence: CDR1 SGHRS, CDR2 YFSETQ. J lost 5 bases, V lost 4 bases, and 5 bases had no gene match. The CDR3 nucleotides read TGCGCCAGCAGCCAACAGGGGAACAATGAAAAACTGTTTTTT. Translating gives CASSQQGNNEKLFF.

This sequence joins TRBV7-3 and TRBJ1-1, with D perhaps matching TRBD1 (6 bases). CDR3 size: 13 residues. Germline V gives CDR1 SGHTA, CDR2 FQGTGA. V was cut by 1 base and J by 3 bases, with 6 bases left in between. The CDR3 nucleotides read TGTGCCAGCAGCTTAAACAGGGACACTGAAGCTTTCTTT. This translates into CASSLNRDTEAFF. The variable domain in full, with the rest retrieved from reference TRBV7-3 and TRBJ1-1, is GAGVSQTPSNKVTEKGKYVELRCDPISGHTALYWYRQSLGQGPEFLIYFQGTGAADDSGLPNDRFFAVRPEGSVSTLKIQRTERGDSAVYLCASSLNRDTEAFFGQGTRLTVV.

The CDR3 bases are TGCGCCAGCAGCTTGGTTGCTACACGACAGGGGATTGGTGGCTACACCTTC. It is translated as CASSLVATRQGIGGYTF. This chain joins TRBV5-1 and TRBJ1-2, with TRBD1 matching 8 bases. CDR3 size: 17 residues. Per the germline V gene, CDR1 is SGHRS and CDR2 is YFSETQ. V lost 0 bases and J lost 7; bases outside the gene matches: 14.

The J gene is TRBJ1-4, the V gene TRBV7-9; no definite D call. V was shortened by 5 bases and J by 4 bases, with 20 bases between the two germline ends. This CDR3 is 17 amino acids long. The V gene's germline CDR1 is SEHNR and CDR2 FQNEAQ (reference sequence). CDR3 amino acids: CASSGNRLTLSNEKLFF. CDR3 DNA: TGTGCCAGCAGCGGAAACCGTCTCACCCTGAGTAATGAAAAACTGTTTTTT.

The chain recombines TRBV9 with TRBJ2-5; possibly TRBD2 for D (6 bases). CDR3 length: 15 residues. Trimming removed 1 base from V and 5 bases from J, with 15 bases in between. Germline CDR1 reads SGDLS; CDR2 reads YYNGEE. CDR3 DNA sequence: TGTGCCAGCAGCGTATTTGGTACTGGGAGGGAGACCCAGTACTTC. Its protein product is CASSVFGTGRETQYF.

This clone turned up a few times. This chain joins TRBV3-1 (or the pseudogene TRBV3-2) and TRBJ2-3; TRBD2 agrees at 7 bases. Germline CDR1 LGHDT, CDR2 YNNKEL (reference sequence). Losses at the gene ends were 1 base for V and 5 bases for J; bases not matched to a gene: 9. This CDR3 spans 16 amino acids. CDR3 nucleotide sequence: TGTGCCAGCAGCCAAGGTGGGGGGGGACTCGTAGATACGCAGTATTTT. Its protein is CASSQGGGGLVDTQYF.

As for this clone: Since the CDR3 does not end with the conserved phenylalanine or tryptophan, this likely comes from a read error. The chain uses TRBV5-1 and TRBJ1-6; TRBD1 might be the D (5 bases). The CDR3 contains 15 residues. V was trimmed by 5 bases and J by 4 bases, leaving 13 bases between them. Per germline, CDR1 SGHRS and CDR2 YFSETQ. The CDR3 nucleotides read TGCGCCAGCAGAAACAGGAGCCGGTATAATTCACCCCTCCACCTT. Translating gives CASRNRSRYNSPLHL.

This sequence joins TRBV15 and TRBJ2-7, with a weak D call TRBD2 (6 bases). V dropped 3 bases and J dropped 4 bases, with 13 bases sitting between them. The CDR3 sequence is 14 residues long. Germline CDR1 LNHNV, CDR2 YYDKDF (reference sequence). CDR3 residues: CATSRELGRYEQYF. CDR3 DNA sequence: TGTGCCACCAGCAGGGAACTCGGGAGATACGAGCAGTACTTC.

The V and J genes are TRBV28 and TRBJ1-5, with D unresolved. Germline values: CDR1 MDHEN, CDR2 SYDVKM. V shed 2 bases and J shed 4 bases, with 9 bases lying between them. There are 14 residues in the CDR3. CDR3 region: CASSLLHQNQPQHF. The DNA for the CDR3 is TGTGCCAGCAGTTTACTCCACCAAAATCAGCCCCAGCATTTT.

The CDR3 bases are TGTGCCAGCAGGGAGGACAGACCCTATAATTCACCCCTCCACTTT. It codes for CASREDRPYNSPLHF. The chain couples TRBV6-5 to TRBJ1-6; TRBD1 is a possible D gene (6 bases). The CDR3 has 15 residues. Germline CDR1 and CDR2: MNHEY and SVGAGI. V was cut by 6 bases and J by 2 bases, with 11 bases left in between.

This chain joins TRBV7-6 and TRBJ2-3, with 7 bases identical to TRBD2. The CDR3 runs 13 residues. Trimming removed 4 bases from V and 6 bases from J; junction bases left unmatched: 4. CDR1 and CDR2 from the germline V gene are SGHVS and FNYEAQ. This CDR3 reads CASSWTRTDTQYF. In DNA, the CDR3 is TGTGCCAGCAGCTGGACTAGAACCGATACGCAGTATTTT.

The chain has TRBV9 and TRBJ1-1, with 12 bases that match TRBD1. The trim removed 2 bases at V and 0 bases at J, leaving 8 bases unmatched. There are 18 residues in the CDR3. Germline assignment: CDR1 SGDLS and CDR2 YYNGEE. CDR3 DNA: TGTGCCAGCAGCGTTTCCGGGACAGGGGGCCCTCTGAACACTGAAGCTTTCTTT. This codes for CASSVSGTGGPLNTEAFF.

Of note for this clone: A read error may produce the germline difference seen at one junction end. The rearrangement uses TRBV3-1 (or the pseudogene TRBV3-2) and TRBJ1-4; D possibly corresponds to TRBD1 (5 bases). The CDR3 totals 13 residues. The V gene's germline CDR1 is LGHDT and CDR2 YNNKEL (reference sequence). The CDR3 sequence: CASSHPGRVGIVF. CDR3 bases: TGTGCCAGCAGCCATCCGGGCAGGGTGGGGATTGTTTTT.

The count of this clone is one. This chain links TRBV5-8 with TRBJ1-1, with D unresolved. The CDR3 is 15 residues long. Germline loops: CDR1 SGHTS, CDR2 YDEGEE. Trimming removed 5 bases at V and 3 bases at J, with 17 bases between. CDR3 nucleotides: TGTGCCAGCAGACTCGGTCAGGAGTTGTACACTGAAGCTTTCTTT. Amino acid sequence: CASRLGQELYTEAFF.

DNA of the CDR3: TGTGCCAGCAGATACGGGAACCAAGAGACCCAGTACTTC. Its translation is CASRYGNQETQYF. The chain links TRBV11-2 to TRBJ2-5; possible D gene TRBD2, 5 bases. V was trimmed by 6 bases and J by 0 bases, leaving 8 bases between them. CDR3 size: 13 residues. CDR1 is SGHAT, CDR2 FQNNGV, per germline. The variable domain in full, with the rest retrieved from reference TRBV11-2 and TRBJ2-5, is EAGVAQSPRYKIIEKRQSVAFWCNPISGHATLYWYQQILGQGPKLLIQFQNNGVVDDSQLPKDRFSAERLKGVDSTLKIQPAKLEDSAVYLCASRYGNQETQYFGPGTRLLVL.

The chain recombines TRBV6-5 with TRBJ2-3; a weak D match, TRBD1 (7 bases). The CDR3 loop spans 13 amino acids. CDR1 is MNHEY, CDR2 SVGAGI, per germline. Trimming left V 6 bases short and J 4 bases short, with 11 bases between. The CDR3 spells CASSQGGADTQYF. CDR3 in DNA: TGTGCCAGCAGCCAGGGGGGCGCAGATACGCAGTATTTT.

This chain uses TRBV19 with TRBJ2-3; D might be TRBD1 or TRBD2, each matching 6 bases. CDR3 length equals 15 residues. Germline V CDR1 and CDR2: LNHDA, SQIVND (reference sequence). Trimming cost V 3 bases and J 4 bases, with 14 bases left between them. The CDR3 spells CASSIEGGRPDTQYF. CDR3 in DNA: TGTGCCAGTAGTATCGAAGGGGGGCGGCCAGATACGCAGTATTTT.

The gene calls are TRBV9 and TRBJ2-1, with 13 positions matching TRBD2. The germline V gene encodes CDR1 SGDLS and CDR2 YYNGEE. The CDR3 extends over 16 amino acids. After removal of 1 base from V and 4 bases from J, the junction contained 2 bases not matched to a gene. CDR3 sequence: CASSVKGLAGYNEQFF. CDR3 in DNA: TGTGCCAGCAGCGTAAAGGGACTAGCGGGGTACAATGAGCAGTTCTTC.

For this clone: The identical CDR3 is also encoded by other nucleotide sequences in the sample. The chain recombines TRBV6-1 with TRBJ1-2, with 12 bases aligning to TRBD1. The CDR3 spans 14 residues. From germline, CDR1 is MNHNS and CDR2 SASEGT. Trimming took 3 bases from V and 8 from J; bases not matched to a gene: 4. The CDR3 DNA reads TGTGCCAGCAGTGAGGGACAGGGGGCGGGAGGCTACACCTTC. Translating gives CASSEGQGAGGYTF.

This chain connects TRBV5-4 to TRBJ2-7; possible D gene TRBD2, 5 bases. V dropped 4 bases and J dropped 0 bases, with 14 bases sitting between them. This CDR3 is 15 amino acids long. Germline V lookup: CDR1 SGHNT, CDR2 YYREEE (reference sequence). Here the CDR3 reads CASSRNRESSYEQYF. The DNA for the CDR3 is TGTGCCAGCAGCCGCAATAGGGAGAGCTCCTACGAGCAGTACTTC.

The V gene is TRBV25-1, the J gene TRBJ2-3, with TRBD2 as a possible D gene (5 bases). This CDR3 has 13 amino acids. Germline values: CDR1 MGHDK, CDR2 SYGVNS. V lost 4 bases and J lost 3, with 8 bases in between. The CDR3 nucleotides are TGTGCCAGCAGTGTTTCGGGAACAGATACGCAGTATTTT. Protein: CASSVSGTDTQYF.

This clone was detected only once. V and J are TRBV30 and TRBJ1-4, with D possibly being TRBD1 (6 bases). V was trimmed by 3 bases and J by 7 bases, leaving 12 bases between them. The CDR3 totals 13 residues. Germline V gene sequence: CDR1 GTSNPN, CDR2 SVGIG (reference sequence). The CDR3, as DNA: TGTGCCTGGAGGCAGGGGTGGTCTGAAAAACTGTTTTTT. It codes for CAWRQGWSEKLFF.